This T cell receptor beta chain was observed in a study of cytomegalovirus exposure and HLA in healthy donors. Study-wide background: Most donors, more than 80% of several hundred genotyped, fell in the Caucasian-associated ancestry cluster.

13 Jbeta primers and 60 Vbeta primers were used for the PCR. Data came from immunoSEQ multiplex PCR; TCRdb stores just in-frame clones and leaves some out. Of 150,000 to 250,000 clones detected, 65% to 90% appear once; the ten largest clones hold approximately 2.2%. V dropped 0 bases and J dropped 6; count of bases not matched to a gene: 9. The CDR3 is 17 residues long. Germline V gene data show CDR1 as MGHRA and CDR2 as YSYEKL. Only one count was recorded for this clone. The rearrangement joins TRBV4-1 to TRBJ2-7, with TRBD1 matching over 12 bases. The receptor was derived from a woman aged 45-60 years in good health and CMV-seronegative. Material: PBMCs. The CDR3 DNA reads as TGCGCCAGCAGCCAAGATCTTTTAGGGACAGGGGGCCGCGAGCAGTACTTC. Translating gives CASSQDLLGTGGREQYF.